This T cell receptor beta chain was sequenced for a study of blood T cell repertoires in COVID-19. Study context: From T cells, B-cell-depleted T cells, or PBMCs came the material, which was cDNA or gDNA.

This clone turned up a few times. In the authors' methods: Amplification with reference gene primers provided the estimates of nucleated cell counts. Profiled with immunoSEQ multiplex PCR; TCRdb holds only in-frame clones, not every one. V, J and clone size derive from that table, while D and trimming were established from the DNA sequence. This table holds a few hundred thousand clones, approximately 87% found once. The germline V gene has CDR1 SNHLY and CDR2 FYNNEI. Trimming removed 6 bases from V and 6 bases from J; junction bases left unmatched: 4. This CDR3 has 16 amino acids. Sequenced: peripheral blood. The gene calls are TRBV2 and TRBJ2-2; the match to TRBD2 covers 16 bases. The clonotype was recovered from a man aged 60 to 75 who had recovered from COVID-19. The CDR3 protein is CASSLGTSGGAGELFF. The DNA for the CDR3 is TGTGCCAGCAGCCTCGGGACTAGCGGGGGGGCCGGGGAGCTGTTTTTT.